Shown below are 17 T cell receptor beta chains from a single sample sequenced in a study of T cells in Graves' hyperthyroidism and ophthalmopathy. RNA transcripts were the template for amplifying TCR beta CDR3 regions. The HTBI primer set was used in a first-round RT-PCR of the TCR CDR3. One entry per CDR3 protein, called by TCRdb with MiXCR from the multiplex PCR reads. The sample records roughly 500,000 distinct CDR3 sequences, about 15% being singletons. Source material: blood. The source of these receptors is a woman aged 25 to 39 with Graves' hyperthyroidism that later progressed to Graves' ophthalmopathy.

Only a few counts were recorded for this clonotype. The V gene is TRBV25-1, the J gene TRBJ1-2; D remains ambiguous. Trimming shortened V by 8 bases and J by 8 bases, and 15 bases separated the two germline ends. The length of the CDR3 is 12 residues. Germline V gene sequence: CDR1 MGHDK, CDR2 SYGVNS. DNA for the CDR3: TGTGCCAGCGGAGGTCCGAGGGAGGGCTACACCTTC. Translating gives CASGGPREGYTF.

V usage is TRBV2 and J usage is TRBJ2-3, with D maybe TRBD2 (5 bases). The CDR3 consists of 13 residues. The V gene lost 5 bases and the J gene lost 11 bases, with 17 bases spanning the gap. Germline V gene sequence: CDR1 SNHLY, CDR2 FYNNEI. The CDR3 DNA sequence: TGTGCCAGCAGTCTATTCAAACCCGAGGGGCAGTATTTT. Translating it yields CASSLFKPEGQYF.

At least ten counts were recorded for this clonotype. The J gene is TRBJ2-3, the V gene TRBV11-1, with 7 bases fitting TRBD2. J lost 9 bases, V lost 2 bases, and 5 bases had no gene match. Germline CDR1 and CDR2: SGHAT and FQDESV (reference sequence). This CDR3 has 13 residues. The CDR3 reads CASSLNEGGTQYF. Here the CDR3 DNA reads TGTGCCAGCAGCTTAAATGAGGGAGGGACGCAGTATTTT.

About this clonotype itself: A read error may be the cause here, since a much bigger clone is one base away. The chain links TRBV28 to TRBJ1-5; TRBD1 agrees at 8 bases. Germline CDR1 MDHEN, CDR2 SYDVKM. The V segment lost 6 bases and the J segment 10 bases; nucleotides outside the gene matches: 14. This CDR3 comprises 15 residues. The CDR3 loop reads CASRSGQVYGDPQHF. For the CDR3, the DNA is TGTGCCAGCAGATCGGGACAGGTTTATGGGGATCCCCAGCATTTT.

This clonotype was observed many times. The rearrangement links TRBV29-1 to TRBJ2-4; 12 bases map to TRBD1. Germline CDR1 and CDR2: SQVTM and ANQGSEA. With V trimmed by 4 bases and J by 1 base, 11 bases remained unmatched. The CDR3 sequence is 18 residues long. The CDR3 is CSVAGTGGATGAKNIQYF. CDR3 DNA sequence: TGCAGCGTTGCCGGGACAGGGGGCGCGACTGGGGCCAAAAACATTCAGTACTTC.

The chain uses TRBV12-5 and TRBJ1-1; D not resolved. This CDR3 has 12 residues. Looked up from germline, CDR1 is LGHNT and CDR2 is FRNRAP. The ends were cut back, 0 bases at V and 6 bases at J, with 5 bases in the middle. The CDR3 coding sequence is TGTGCTAGTGGTTTGGTAACTGCTGAAGCTTTCTTT. Amino acids: CASGLVTAEAFF.

This clonotype occurred many times. This chain connects TRBV28 to TRBJ1-4; 9 bases fit TRBD1. Germline-derived CDR1 and CDR2 are MDHEN and SYDVKM. There are 16 residues in the CDR3. V was clipped by 6 bases and J by 3 bases; unmatched bases: 8. The CDR3 sequence is CASRAGTGTPNEKLFF. CDR3 sequence (DNA): TGTGCCAGCAGGGCCGGGACAGGGACCCCTAATGAAAAACTGTTTTTT.

In this sample, this clonotype turned up many times. This chain links TRBV10-3 with TRBJ2-1; D is perhaps TRBD1 or TRBD2 (6 bases each). The length of the CDR3 is 16 residues. The V end lost 5 bases, the J end lost 3 bases, and 17 bases lay between the germline ends. Per germline, CDR1 ENHRY and CDR2 SYGVKD. CDR3 nucleotide sequence: TGTGCCATCAGTCAGGGGATATTGGGGGGCTACAATGAGCAGTTCTTC. Translating it yields CAISQGILGGYNEQFF.

This clonotype was observed many times. This sequence joins TRBV11-2 and TRBJ2-1; perhaps TRBD2 as D (5 bases). V gave up 8 bases and J gave up 4 bases, with 15 bases separating them. Germline-derived CDR1 and CDR2 are SGHAT and FQNNGV. The CDR3 consists of 14 residues. CDR3 nucleotides: TGTGCCAGCCACGCTCGGGGAATTTACAATGAGCAGTTCTTC. Translated, it gives CASHARGIYNEQFF. Full variable domain (remainder filled in from reference TRBV11-2 and TRBJ2-1): EAGVAQSPRYKIIEKRQSVAFWCNPISGHATLYWYQQILGQGPKLLIQFQNNGVVDDSQLPKDRFSAERLKGVDSTLKIQPAKLEDSAVYLCASHARGIYNEQFFGPGTRLTVL.

This clonotype was picked up many times. This chain joins TRBV28 and TRBJ1-1, with D maybe TRBD1 (5 bases). The CDR3 sequence is 13 residues long. V was cut by 5 bases and J by 4 bases, with 11 bases left in between. The V gene's germline CDR1 is MDHEN and CDR2 SYDVKM. The CDR3 bases are TGTGCCAGCAGTCCCCATGGGGGCACTGAAGCTTTCTTT. Encoded protein: CASSPHGGTEAFF. The full variable domain, rest sourced from reference TRBV28 and TRBJ1-1, is DVKVTQSSRYLVKRTGEKVFLECVQDMDHENMFWYRQDPGLGLRLIYFSYDVKMKEKGDIPEGYSVSREKKERFSLILESASTNQTSMYLCASSPHGGTEAFFGQGTRLTVV.

The chain links TRBV7-6 to TRBJ1-4; 8 nucleotides match TRBD1. Germline V CDR1 and CDR2: SGHVS, FNYEAQ. Trimming cost V 5 bases and J 5 bases; bases outside gene matches: 4. The CDR3 has 14 amino acids. Here the CDR3 DNA reads TGTGCCAGCAGCGCCAGACAGGGGAATGAAAAACTGTTTTTT. It specifies CASSARQGNEKLFF.

Many counts were recorded for this clonotype. The CDR3 spells CASRLQGSIGVQYF. The DNA for the CDR3 is TGTGCCAGCAGACTACAGGGAAGTATCGGAGTGCAGTATTTT. V gene TRBV12-3 or TRBV12-4 combines with J gene TRBJ2-3, with a weak D call TRBD1 (6 bases). The V gene lost 6 bases and the J gene lost 11 bases, with 21 bases spanning the gap. The CDR3 spans 14 residues.

About this clonotype itself: A clone one base away is much larger, so this may be a read error. This sequence joins TRBV24-1 and TRBJ2-3; 9 bases are a match to TRBD1. CDR3 length equals 15 residues. Germline-derived CDR1 and CDR2 are KGHDR and SFDVKD. In DNA, the CDR3 is TGTACCACCAGTGATTCCGGGACAGGGATAGATACGCAGTATTTT. This encodes CTTSDSGTGIDTQYF.

This clonotype was seen repeatedly, ten times or more. The chain couples TRBV27 to TRBJ1-2; D is undetermined. V dropped 2 bases and J dropped 6 bases, with 13 bases sitting between them. Germline lookup yields CDR1 MNHEY and CDR2 SMNVEV (reference sequence). The CDR3 has 14 residues. In DNA, the CDR3 is TGTGCCAGCAGTTTAAGTGAAGGGATTGATGGCTACACCTTC. Translated, it gives CASSLSEGIDGYTF.

This clonotype has a count of ten or more. V usage is TRBV12-3 or TRBV12-4 and J usage is TRBJ1-6, with D possibly matching TRBD1 (6 bases). Trimming shortened V by 5 bases and J by 7 bases, and 12 bases separated the two germline ends. The CDR3 has 14 residues. The CDR3 loop reads CASSPRTVNSPLHF. The DNA for the CDR3 is TGTGCCAGCAGTCCCCGGACAGTAAATTCACCCCTCCACTTT.

The sample holds many counts of this clonotype. The chain has TRBV6-1 and TRBJ2-3, with 9 bases aligning to TRBD2. With V trimmed by 7 bases and J by 3 bases, 5 bases remained unmatched. The CDR3 consists of 14 residues. CDR1 and CDR2 (germline): MNHNS, SASEGT. The CDR3 here is CASKIAGETDTQYF. The CDR3 nucleotides read TGTGCCAGCAAAATAGCGGGAGAGACAGATACGCAGTATTTT.

This clonotype was found many times. In DNA form, the CDR3 reads TGCAGTGCTAGAACCGGGACAGGGTGGTACGGCTACACCTTC. Translation: CSARTGTGWYGYTF. The chain uses TRBV20-1 and TRBJ1-2, with TRBD1 matching 9 bases. V was clipped by 2 bases and J by 8 bases; unmatched bases: 9. Germline V gene sequence: CDR1 DFQATT, CDR2 SNEGSKA (reference sequence). This CDR3 contains 14 residues.